Sequencing of this T cell receptor (beta chain) was carried out in a study of regulatory T cells in long-lasting Graves disease. This clonotype was seen a few times. Its antigen remains unidentified. The CDR3 totals 15 residues. The germline V and J ends were trimmed by 5 bases and 0 bases, with 13 bases remaining between them. The germline CDR1 and CDR2 sequences are SGHTA and FQGNSA. Arm-PCR with iRepertoire HTBI primers amplified the CDR3 regions for these TCR beta libraries. TCRdb analysed the multiplex PCR reads with MiXCR anew, one entry per CDR3 protein. The data contain hundreds of thousands of distinct CDR3 sequences, about a fifth of them singletons. Regarding time point: persistent/refractory GD, antithyroid drugs over 5 years with positive TRAb. Scientists built the TCR library using RNA that was extracted from PBMCs. EDTA tubes received around 9 milliliters of drawn peripheral blood. The study's findings and limits: TRBV28, TRBJ1-2 and TRBJ2-5 emerged as the favored segments in persistent disease. The study found persistent patients shared more public clonotypes (fewer than 3,000) than new patients (approximately 870). TCR diversity was lower in persistent than newly diagnosed Graves' disease.

V gene TRBV7-2 combines with J gene TRBJ1-2, with D maybe TRBD1 (6 bases). The source is a female donor with Graves disease. Specimen: peripheral blood mononuclear cells (PBMCs), collected when the disease was refractory, from a patient treated with antithyroid drugs. The CDR3 spells CASSLERGTNYGYTF. The CDR3 DNA is TGTGCCAGCAGCCTAGAGAGGGGGACTAACTATGGCTACACCTTC.